The sequence of this T cell receptor beta chain was determined in a study of blood T cell repertoires in COVID-19. Study information: The origin of the acute and convalescent COVID-19 samples was the United States, Italy and Spain.

Authors' analysis steps: Nucleated cell number was recorded as an estimate derived from reference gene primer amplification. Sequencing used immunoSEQ multiplex PCR; TCRdb keeps in-frame clones, though not all of them. V, J and clone size were drawn from that table, and D and trimming were deduced from the DNA. The sample gives roughly 410,000 clones, more than 70% of which show up once; roughly 2.1% is in the top ten. This clone was seen once. Patients of the Seattle cohort, enrolled during active infection, were followed longitudinally. The receptor was derived from a woman aged 60-70 years with COVID-19, enrolled during active disease. Material: peripheral blood.

The CDR3, as DNA: TGCGCCAGCAGCGCGGCAGGGGGCCAAAATCAGCCCCAGCATTTT. This gives the protein CASSAAGGQNQPQHF. This chain connects TRBV5-1 to TRBJ1-5; 8 bases align to TRBD1. J gave up 4 bases and V 4 bases, and 7 bases lay outside the gene matches. The CDR3 is 15 residues long. Germline V CDR1 and CDR2: SGHRS, YFSETQ.